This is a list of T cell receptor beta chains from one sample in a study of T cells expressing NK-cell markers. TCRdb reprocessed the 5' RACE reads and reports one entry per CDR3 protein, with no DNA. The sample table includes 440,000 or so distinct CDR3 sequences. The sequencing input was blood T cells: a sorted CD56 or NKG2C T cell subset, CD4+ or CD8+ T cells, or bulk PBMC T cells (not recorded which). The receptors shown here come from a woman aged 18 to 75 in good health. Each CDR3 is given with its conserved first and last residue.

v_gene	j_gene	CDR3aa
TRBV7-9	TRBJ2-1	CASSSEPGGASVEQFF
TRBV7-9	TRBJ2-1	CASSLRRTSSYNEQFF
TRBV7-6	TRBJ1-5	CASSLFGRNQPQHF
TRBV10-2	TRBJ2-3	CASRDPRFRTDTQYF
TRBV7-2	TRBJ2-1	CASRLTHRGHEQFF
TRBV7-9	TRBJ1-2	CASSLGGGNYGYTF
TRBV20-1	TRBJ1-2	CSAPRQGYNYGYTF
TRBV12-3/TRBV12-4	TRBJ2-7	CASATPLYEQYF
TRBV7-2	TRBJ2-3	CASSPGTSGGPQYF
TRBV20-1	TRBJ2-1	CSARDSGREEPTSYNEQFF
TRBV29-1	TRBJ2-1	CSVEDLISGENPNEQFF
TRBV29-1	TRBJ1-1	CSSLTGGTEAFF
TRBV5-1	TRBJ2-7	CASSLAVRDGYEQYF
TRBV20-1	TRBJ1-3	CSARDRTSSGNTIYF
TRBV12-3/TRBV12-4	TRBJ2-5	CASSLGQGLETQYF
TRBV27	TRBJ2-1	CASSLSTLSPRRLFNEQFF
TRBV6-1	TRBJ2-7	CASSPRQGLAYEQYF
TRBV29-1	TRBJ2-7	CSVVDSGDLYYEQYF
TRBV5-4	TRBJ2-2	CASSPRDTYTGELFF
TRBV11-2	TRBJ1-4	CASSPTESNNEKLFF
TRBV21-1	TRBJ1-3	CASSKPTHRGDGNTIYF
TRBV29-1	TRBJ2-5	CSAADRGRQETQYF
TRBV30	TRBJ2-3	CAWSQLAGGPTDTQYF
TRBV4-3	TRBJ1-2	CASSLGQGETSGTF
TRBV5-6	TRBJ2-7	CASSLGESSYEQYF
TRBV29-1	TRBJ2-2	CSVRSQLAAGELFF
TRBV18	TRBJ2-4	CILAGGIMAKNIQYF
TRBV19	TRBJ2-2	CASRPITGELFF
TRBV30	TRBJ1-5	CAWSVVGRRPQHF
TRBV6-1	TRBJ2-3	CASSVRRDTDTQYF
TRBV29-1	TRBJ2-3	CSVATKADTQYF
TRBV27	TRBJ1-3	CASSPQGQSGNTIYF
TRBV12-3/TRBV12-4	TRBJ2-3	CASNSRGTQYF
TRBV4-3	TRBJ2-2	CASSQVRAGGSYTGELFF
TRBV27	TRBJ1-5	CASSLQGWQPQHF
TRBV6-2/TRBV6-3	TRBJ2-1	CASILAGTSGYNEQFF
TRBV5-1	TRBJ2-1	CASRSRAGGANEQFF
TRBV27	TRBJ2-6	CASSPRGVDANSGANVLTF
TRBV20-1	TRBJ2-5	CSAHRETQETQYF
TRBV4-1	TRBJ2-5	CASSQVSGEETQYF
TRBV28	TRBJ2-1	CASILGLAGSNEQFF
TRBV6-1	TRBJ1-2	CASSEKGSWTGLNYGYTF
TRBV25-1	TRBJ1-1	CASSEYNRGQNTEAFF
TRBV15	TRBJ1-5	CATSSGRTTSNQPQHF
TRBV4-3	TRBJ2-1	CASSQETWVAGGNEQFF
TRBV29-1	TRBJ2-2	CSVDRGSTGELFF
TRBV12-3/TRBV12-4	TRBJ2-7	CASSPDDTYEQYF
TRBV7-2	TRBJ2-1	CASSLTSGYEQFF
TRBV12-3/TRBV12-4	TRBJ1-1	CASSPRAPGTNTEAFF
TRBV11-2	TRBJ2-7	CASSLYVRGLAGLGLYEQYF
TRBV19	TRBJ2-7	CASSIGAGEGSYEQYF
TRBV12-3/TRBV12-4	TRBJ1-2	CASSPGLEFGIETF
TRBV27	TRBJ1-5	CASSPRVGNQPQHF
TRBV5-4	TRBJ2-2	CASSFPRGGGASGELFF
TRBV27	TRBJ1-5	CASSVLQGEHGNQPQHF
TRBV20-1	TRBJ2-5	CSANSKTGGQETQYF
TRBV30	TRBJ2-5	CAWTRQGEIEETQYF
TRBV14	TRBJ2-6	CASSQSKSLLGANVLTF
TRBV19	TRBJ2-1	CASSIGLAGYNEQFF